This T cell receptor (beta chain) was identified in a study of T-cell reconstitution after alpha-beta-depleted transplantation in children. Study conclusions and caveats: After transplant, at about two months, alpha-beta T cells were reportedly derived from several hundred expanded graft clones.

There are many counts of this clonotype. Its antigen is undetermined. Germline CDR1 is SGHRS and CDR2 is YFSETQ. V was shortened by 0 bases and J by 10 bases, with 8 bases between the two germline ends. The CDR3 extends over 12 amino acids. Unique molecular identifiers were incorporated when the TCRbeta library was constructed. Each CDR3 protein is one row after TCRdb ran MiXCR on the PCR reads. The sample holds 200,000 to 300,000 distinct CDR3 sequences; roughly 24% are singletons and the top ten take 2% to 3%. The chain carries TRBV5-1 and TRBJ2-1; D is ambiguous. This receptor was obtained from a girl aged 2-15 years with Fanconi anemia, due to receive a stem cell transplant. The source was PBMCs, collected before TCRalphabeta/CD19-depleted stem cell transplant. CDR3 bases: TGCGCCAGCAGCTTGGTGCTTAGCGAGCAGTTCTTC. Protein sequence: CASSLVLSEQFF.